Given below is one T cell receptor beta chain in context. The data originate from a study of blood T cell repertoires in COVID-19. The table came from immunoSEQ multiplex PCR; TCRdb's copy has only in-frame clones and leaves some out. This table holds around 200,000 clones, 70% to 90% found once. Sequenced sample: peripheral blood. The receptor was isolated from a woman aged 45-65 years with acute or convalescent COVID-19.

The CDR3 reads CASSELLDSYGYTF. The CDR3, as DNA: TGTGCCAGCAGTGAACTTTTAGACAGCTATGGCTACACCTTC. The chain carries TRBV2 and TRBJ1-2, with a possible D match to TRBD1 (5 bases). V lost 2 bases and J 4 bases, leaving 11 bases between the germline ends. CDR3 size: 14 residues. Germline values: CDR1 SNHLY, CDR2 FYNNEI.